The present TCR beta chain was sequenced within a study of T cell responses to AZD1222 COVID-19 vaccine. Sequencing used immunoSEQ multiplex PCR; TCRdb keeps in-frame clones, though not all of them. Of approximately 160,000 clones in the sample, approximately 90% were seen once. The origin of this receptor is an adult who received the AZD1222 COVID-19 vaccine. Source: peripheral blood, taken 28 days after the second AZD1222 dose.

CDR3 region: CASSFRDSFGYTF. In DNA, the CDR3 is TGTGCCAGCAGTTTCCGGGACAGTTTTGGCTACACCTTC. V is TRBV12-3 or TRBV12-4 and J is TRBJ1-2; 7 bases map to TRBD1. The CDR3 extends over 13 amino acids. V shed 3 bases and J 7 bases; nucleotides not matched to a gene: 5.